The rows below give T cell receptor beta chains drawn from one sample of a study of siplizumab effects on memory and regulatory T cells. Data came from immunoSEQ multiplex PCR; TCRdb stores just in-frame clones and leaves some out. The repertoire holds tens of thousands of clones, with around 97% as singletons. Sequenced sample: naive CD8+ T cells sorted from blood. These receptors originate from a human donor in good health. The CDR3 runs from the conserved cysteine through the conserved F or W. A D gene is named only where the DNA matches it firmly. Only part of the rows carry a size: once, few, many, or a class if the clone is expanded.

V gene: TRBV28; clone size: NA; D gene: NA; J gene: TRBJ2-7; CDR3 protein: CASSYTYEQYF; CDR3 DNA: TGTGCCAGCAGTTATACCTACGAGCAGTACTTC
V gene: TRBV4-2; clone size: NA; D gene: NA; J gene: TRBJ1-1; CDR3 protein: CASSPRGATEAFF; CDR3 DNA: TGTGCCAGCAGCCCCCGCGGGGCCACTGAAGCTTTCTTT
V gene: TRBV7-8; clone size: NA; D gene: TRBD2; J gene: TRBJ2-1; CDR3 protein: CASRLTSGSSYNEQFF; CDR3 DNA: TGTGCCAGCAGGTTGACTAGCGGGAGCTCCTACAATGAGCAGTTCTTC
V gene: TRBV6-1; clone size: NA; D gene: NA; J gene: TRBJ2-1; CDR3 protein: CASSETLPRTIYNEQFF; CDR3 DNA: TGTGCCAGCAGTGAAACCTTGCCTAGGACTATCTACAATGAGCAGTTCTTC
V gene: TRBV4-1; clone size: NA; D gene: NA; J gene: TRBJ2-5; CDR3 protein: CASSLSPEEETQYF; CDR3 DNA: TGCGCCAGCAGCCTCTCTCCTGAGGAAGAGACCCAGTACTTC
V gene: TRBV2; clone size: NA; D gene: NA; J gene: TRBJ1-2; CDR3 protein: CASSEAHTGIDGYTF; CDR3 DNA: TGTGCCAGCAGTGAAGCTCATACAGGTATAGACGGCTACACCTTC
V gene: TRBV19; clone size: once; D gene: TRBD1; J gene: TRBJ2-7; CDR3 protein: CASSQYRGRYEQYF; CDR3 DNA: TGTGCCAGTAGTCAATACAGGGGGCGATACGAGCAGTACTTC
V gene: TRBV7-9; clone size: NA; D gene: NA; J gene: TRBJ2-1; CDR3 protein: CASSLTNYEQFF; CDR3 DNA: TGTGCCAGCAGCCTAACAAACTATGAGCAGTTCTTC
V gene: TRBV9; clone size: NA; D gene: TRBD2; J gene: TRBJ2-7; CDR3 protein: CASSKGLAGAYEQYF; CDR3 DNA: TGTGCCAGCAGCAAAGGACTAGCGGGAGCCTACGAGCAGTACTTC
V gene: TRBV7-9; clone size: NA; D gene: NA; J gene: TRBJ1-2; CDR3 protein: CASSLGFSNGYTF; CDR3 DNA: TGTGCCAGCAGCTTAGGATTCAGTAATGGCTACACCTTC
V gene: TRBV25-1; clone size: NA; D gene: NA; J gene: TRBJ1-4; CDR3 protein: CASSDWGSREKLFF; CDR3 DNA: TGTGCCAGCAGTGATTGGGGATCGCGTGAAAAACTGTTTTTT
V gene: TRBV25-1; clone size: NA; D gene: NA; J gene: TRBJ1-1; CDR3 protein: CASLTGTEAFF; CDR3 DNA: TGTGCCAGCCTAACAGGGACTGAAGCTTTCTTT
V gene: TRBV6-1; clone size: NA; D gene: NA; J gene: TRBJ2-7; CDR3 protein: CASSPFKGPYEQYF; CDR3 DNA: TGTGCCAGCAGCCCATTCAAGGGCCCCTACGAGCAGTACTTC
V gene: TRBV5-1; clone size: NA; D gene: NA; J gene: TRBJ2-7; CDR3 protein: CASSLVDQGYEQYF; CDR3 DNA: TGCGCCAGCAGCTTGGTAGACCAGGGGTACGAGCAGTACTTC
V gene: TRBV10-3; clone size: NA; D gene: NA; J gene: TRBJ2-2; CDR3 protein: CAISDPGVGNTGELFF; CDR3 DNA: TGTGCCATCAGTGATCCGGGAGTGGGGAACACCGGGGAGCTGTTTTTT
V gene: TRBV18; clone size: once; D gene: NA; J gene: TRBJ2-5; CDR3 protein: CASSPDQETQYF; CDR3 DNA: TGTGCCAGCTCACCAGACCAAGAGACCCAGTACTTC
V gene: TRBV27; clone size: NA; D gene: NA; J gene: TRBJ2-7; CDR3 protein: CASSPGLYSYEQYF; CDR3 DNA: TGTGCCAGCAGTCCGGGACTGTACTCCTACGAGCAGTACTTC
V gene: TRBV19; clone size: NA; D gene: TRBD1; J gene: TRBJ2-1; CDR3 protein: CASSVTGSSYNEQFF; CDR3 DNA: TGTGCCAGTAGTGTGACAGGGAGCTCCTACAATGAGCAGTTCTTC
V gene: TRBV6-6; clone size: NA; D gene: TRBD2; J gene: TRBJ2-1; CDR3 protein: CASSLGLADHNEQFF; CDR3 DNA: TGTGCCAGCAGCCTCGGACTAGCCGACCACAATGAGCAGTTCTTC
V gene: TRBV27; clone size: NA; D gene: NA; J gene: TRBJ2-3; CDR3 protein: CASSLGPGARTDTQYF; CDR3 DNA: TGTGCCAGCAGTTTGGGGCCAGGGGCCCGCACAGATACGCAGTATTTT
V gene: TRBV10-1; clone size: NA; D gene: NA; J gene: TRBJ2-5; CDR3 protein: CASSEQGGQETQYF; CDR3 DNA: TGCGCCAGCAGTGAGCAGGGTGGCCAAGAGACCCAGTACTTC
V gene: TRBV27; clone size: NA; D gene: NA; J gene: TRBJ2-7; CDR3 protein: CASSQQGWQGKTYEQYF; CDR3 DNA: TGTGCCAGCAGTCAACAAGGGTGGCAGGGGAAAACCTACGAGCAGTACTTC
V gene: TRBV4-3; clone size: NA; D gene: TRBD2; J gene: TRBJ2-1; CDR3 protein: CASSQDGSGSLREQFF; CDR3 DNA: TGCGCCAGCAGCCAAGACGGTAGCGGGAGTCTCCGTGAGCAGTTCTTC
V gene: TRBV9; clone size: NA; D gene: NA; J gene: TRBJ2-2; CDR3 protein: CASSSLIGELFF; CDR3 DNA: TGTGCCAGCAGCTCTCTGATCGGGGAGCTGTTTTTT
V gene: TRBV11-3; clone size: NA; D gene: TRBD1; J gene: TRBJ2-7; CDR3 protein: CASSPRGTGDSYEQYF; CDR3 DNA: TGTGCCAGCAGCCCTCGAGGGACAGGGGATTCCTACGAGCAGTACTTC
V gene: TRBV19; clone size: NA; D gene: TRBD2; J gene: TRBJ2-2; CDR3 protein: CATLPPGLAGGGPTGELFF; CDR3 DNA: TGTGCCACCCTCCCTCCGGGACTAGCGGGAGGAGGGCCCACCGGGGAGCTGTTTTTT
V gene: TRBV4-2; clone size: NA; D gene: NA; J gene: TRBJ1-3; CDR3 protein: CASSQDGGGGNTIYF; CDR3 DNA: TGTGCCAGCAGCCAAGACGGAGGAGGCGGAAACACCATATATTTT
V gene: TRBV2; clone size: NA; D gene: NA; J gene: TRBJ2-1; CDR3 protein: CARTGPSSSYNEQFF; CDR3 DNA: TGTGCCAGAACCGGACCCTCGTCCTCCTACAATGAGCAGTTCTTC
V gene: TRBV13; clone size: NA; D gene: TRBD2; J gene: TRBJ2-2; CDR3 protein: CASSLDPSSSGPTGELFF; CDR3 DNA: TGTGCCAGCAGCTTAGACCCTAGTTCTAGCGGACCCACCGGGGAGCTGTTTTTT
V gene: TRBV4-3; clone size: NA; D gene: TRBD2; J gene: TRBJ2-7; CDR3 protein: CASSLAGGTYEQYF; CDR3 DNA: TGCGCCAGCAGCCTAGCGGGAGGGACCTACGAGCAGTACTTC
V gene: TRBV7-8; clone size: NA; D gene: TRBD2; J gene: TRBJ2-1; CDR3 protein: CASSLGYSSGSNEQFF; CDR3 DNA: TGTGCCAGCAGCTTAGGGTACTCGAGCGGGAGCAATGAGCAGTTCTTC
V gene: TRBV6-5; clone size: NA; D gene: NA; J gene: TRBJ2-3; CDR3 protein: CASSYEDTSTDTQYF; CDR3 DNA: TGTGCCAGCAGTTACGAGGATACTAGCACAGATACGCAGTATTTT
V gene: TRBV7-8; clone size: NA; D gene: NA; J gene: TRBJ1-2; CDR3 protein: CASSPQGLGYTF; CDR3 DNA: TGTGCCAGCAGTCCCCAAGGGCTTGGCTACACCTTC
V gene: TRBV6-6; clone size: once; D gene: NA; J gene: TRBJ1-1; CDR3 protein: CASSYSRGGTEAFF; CDR3 DNA: TGTGCCAGCAGTTACTCGAGAGGGGGGACTGAAGCTTTCTTT
V gene: TRBV7-6; clone size: NA; D gene: TRBD1; J gene: TRBJ2-2; CDR3 protein: CASSRDRGTGELFF; CDR3 DNA: TGTGCCAGCTCCCGGGACAGGGGGACCGGGGAGCTGTTTTTT
V gene: TRBV2; clone size: NA; D gene: TRBD2; J gene: TRBJ2-1; CDR3 protein: CASSPTSGNGIEQFF; CDR3 DNA: TGTGCCAGCAGTCCGACTAGCGGGAATGGCATTGAGCAGTTCTTC
V gene: TRBV6-1; clone size: NA; D gene: NA; J gene: TRBJ2-7; CDR3 protein: CASRLMDTSYDEQYF; CDR3 DNA: TGTGCCAGCAGGCTGATGGACACGTCCTATGACGAGCAGTACTTC
V gene: TRBV11-2; clone size: NA; D gene: NA; J gene: TRBJ2-1; CDR3 protein: CASSLPGNEQFF; CDR3 DNA: TGTGCCAGCAGCTTGCCAGGGAATGAGCAGTTCTTC
V gene: TRBV6-5; clone size: NA; D gene: TRBD1; J gene: TRBJ2-5; CDR3 protein: CASTPTGGETQYF; CDR3 DNA: TGTGCCAGCACCCCAACAGGGGGAGAGACCCAGTACTTC
V gene: TRBV19; clone size: NA; D gene: TRBD2; J gene: TRBJ2-1; CDR3 protein: CASSRTSGSNEQFF; CDR3 DNA: TGTGCCAGTAGTAGAACTAGCGGGAGCAATGAGCAGTTCTTC
V gene: TRBV6-1; clone size: NA; D gene: NA; J gene: TRBJ1-1; CDR3 protein: CASRLGGENTEAFF; CDR3 DNA: TGTGCCAGCAGGCTGGGAGGGGAGAACACTGAAGCTTTCTTT
V gene: TRBV11-2; clone size: NA; D gene: NA; J gene: TRBJ2-5; CDR3 protein: CASSPLSGEETQYF; CDR3 DNA: TGTGCCAGCAGCCCCTTGAGCGGAGAAGAGACCCAGTACTTC
V gene: TRBV27; clone size: NA; D gene: NA; J gene: TRBJ1-3; CDR3 protein: CASSPRDNSGNTIYF; CDR3 DNA: TGTGCCAGCAGTCCCCGGGACAACTCTGGAAACACCATATATTTT
V gene: TRBV4-1; clone size: NA; D gene: NA; J gene: TRBJ1-6; CDR3 protein: CASSQEGRVTSPLHF; CDR3 DNA: TGCGCCAGCAGCCAAGAGGGGAGGGTAACTTCACCCCTCCACTTT
V gene: TRBV5-1; clone size: NA; D gene: NA; J gene: TRBJ2-7; CDR3 protein: CASSPWGSEQYF; CDR3 DNA: TGCGCCAGCAGCCCCTGGGGGTCAGAGCAGTACTTC
V gene: TRBV7-3; clone size: NA; D gene: NA; J gene: TRBJ2-2; CDR3 protein: CASSPGVHTGELFF; CDR3 DNA: TGTGCCAGCAGCCCCGGGGTCCACACCGGGGAGCTGTTTTTT
V gene: TRBV6-5; clone size: once; D gene: NA; J gene: TRBJ2-1; CDR3 protein: CASSLSGLAYNEQFF; CDR3 DNA: TGTGCCAGCAGCCTTAGCGGTCTCGCCTACAATGAGCAGTTCTTC
V gene: TRBV2; clone size: NA; D gene: TRBD1; J gene: TRBJ2-1; CDR3 protein: CASSGRDRTSSSYNEQFF; CDR3 DNA: TGTGCCAGCAGTGGTCGGGACAGGACTTCCAGCTCCTACAATGAGCAGTTCTTC
V gene: TRBV21-1; clone size: NA; D gene: NA; J gene: TRBJ2-5; CDR3 protein: CASSRDQETQYF; CDR3 DNA: TGTGCCAGCAGCCGAGATCAAGAGACCCAGTACTTC
V gene: TRBV6-5; clone size: NA; D gene: TRBD2; J gene: TRBJ2-3; CDR3 protein: CASSSLTSETDTQYF; CDR3 DNA: TGTGCCAGCAGTTCCCTGACTAGCGAGACAGATACGCAGTATTTT
V gene: TRBV28; clone size: NA; D gene: TRBD1; J gene: TRBJ2-5; CDR3 protein: CASSEPKQGEETQYF; CDR3 DNA: TGTGCCAGCAGCGAACCTAAACAGGGGGAAGAGACCCAGTACTTC
V gene: TRBV2; clone size: NA; D gene: NA; J gene: TRBJ2-3; CDR3 protein: CASGGPDTQYF; CDR3 DNA: TGTGCCAGCGGGGGTCCAGATACGCAGTATTTT
V gene: TRBV7-6; clone size: once; D gene: TRBD2; J gene: TRBJ2-7; CDR3 protein: CASSLAGGSHEQYF; CDR3 DNA: TGTGCCAGCAGCTTAGCGGGAGGGTCCCACGAGCAGTACTTC
V gene: TRBV30; clone size: NA; D gene: NA; J gene: TRBJ2-1; CDR3 protein: CAWSVRGSEQFF; CDR3 DNA: TGTGCCTGGAGTGTACGAGGTTCTGAGCAGTTCTTC
V gene: TRBV9; clone size: NA; D gene: NA; J gene: TRBJ1-1; CDR3 protein: CASRGVGTEAFF; CDR3 DNA: TGTGCCAGCAGGGGGGTTGGCACTGAAGCTTTCTTT